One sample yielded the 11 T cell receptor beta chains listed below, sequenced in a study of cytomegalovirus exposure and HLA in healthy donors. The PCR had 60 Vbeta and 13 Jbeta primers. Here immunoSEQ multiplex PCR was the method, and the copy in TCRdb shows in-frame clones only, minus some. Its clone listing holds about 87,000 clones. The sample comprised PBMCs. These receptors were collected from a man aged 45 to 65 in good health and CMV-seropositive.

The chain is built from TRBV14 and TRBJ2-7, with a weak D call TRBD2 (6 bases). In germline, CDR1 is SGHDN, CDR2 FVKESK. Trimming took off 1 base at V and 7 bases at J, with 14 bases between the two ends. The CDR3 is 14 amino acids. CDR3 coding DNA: TGTGCCAGCAGCCAAGCCAGCGGGCCGGGGGAGCAGTACTTC. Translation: CASSQASGPGEQYF.

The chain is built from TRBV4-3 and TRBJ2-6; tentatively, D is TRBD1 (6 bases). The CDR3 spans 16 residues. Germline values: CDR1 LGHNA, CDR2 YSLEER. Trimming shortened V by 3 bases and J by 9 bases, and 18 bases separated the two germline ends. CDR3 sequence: CASSQLSGQTYNVLTF. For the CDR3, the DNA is TGCGCCAGCAGCCAGCTTAGTGGACAGACTTACAACGTCCTGACTTTC.

In nucleotides, the CDR3 is TGCAGCGTTGAAGTTCTTGGAGGGCCGATTAATGAGCAGTTCTTC. It encodes CSVEVLGGPINEQFF. The chain links TRBV29-1 to TRBJ2-1; D perhaps matches TRBD2 (6 bases). Germline CDR1 reads SQVTM; CDR2 reads ANQGSEA. V was cut by 1 base and J by 7 bases, with 17 bases left in between. The CDR3 is 15 amino acids.

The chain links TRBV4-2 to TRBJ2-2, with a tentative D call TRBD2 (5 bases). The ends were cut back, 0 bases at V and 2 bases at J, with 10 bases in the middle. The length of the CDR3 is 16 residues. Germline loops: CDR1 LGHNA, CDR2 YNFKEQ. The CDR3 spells CASSQDGGFNTGELFF. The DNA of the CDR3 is TGTGCCAGCAGCCAAGATGGAGGATTCAACACCGGGGAGCTGTTTTTT.

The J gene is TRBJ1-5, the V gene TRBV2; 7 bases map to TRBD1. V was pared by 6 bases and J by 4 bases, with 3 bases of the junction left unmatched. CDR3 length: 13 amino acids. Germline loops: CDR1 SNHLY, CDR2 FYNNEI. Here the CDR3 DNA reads TGTGCCAGCAGGAGGGGGCGGAATCAGCCCCAGCATTTT. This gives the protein CASRRGRNQPQHF.

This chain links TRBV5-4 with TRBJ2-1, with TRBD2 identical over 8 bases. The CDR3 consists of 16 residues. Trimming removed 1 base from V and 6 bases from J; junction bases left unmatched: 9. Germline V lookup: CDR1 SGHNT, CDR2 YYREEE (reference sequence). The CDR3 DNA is TGTGCCAGCAGCTTGTGTGGGCTAGCGGGCTGCAATGAGCAGTTCTTC. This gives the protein CASSLCGLAGCNEQFF.

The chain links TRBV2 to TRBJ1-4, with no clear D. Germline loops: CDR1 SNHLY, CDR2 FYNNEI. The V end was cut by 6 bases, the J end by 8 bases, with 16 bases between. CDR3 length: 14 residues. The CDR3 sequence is CASRSGRVGEKLFF. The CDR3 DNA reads TGTGCCAGCAGATCGGGAAGGGTCGGGGAAAAACTGTTTTTT.

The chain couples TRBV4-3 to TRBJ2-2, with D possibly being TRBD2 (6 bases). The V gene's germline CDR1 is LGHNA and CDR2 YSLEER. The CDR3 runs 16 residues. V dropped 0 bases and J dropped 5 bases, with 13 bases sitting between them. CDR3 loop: CASSQDRGLATGELFF. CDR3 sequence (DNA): TGCGCCAGCAGCCAAGATCGGGGTCTAGCGACCGGGGAGCTGTTTTTT.

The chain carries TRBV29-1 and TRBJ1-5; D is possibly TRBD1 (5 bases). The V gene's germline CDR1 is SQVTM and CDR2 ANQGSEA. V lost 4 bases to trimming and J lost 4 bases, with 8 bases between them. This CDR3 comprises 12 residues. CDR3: CSVGEGNQPQHF. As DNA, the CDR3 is TGCAGCGTTGGGGAGGGGAATCAGCCCCAGCATTTT.

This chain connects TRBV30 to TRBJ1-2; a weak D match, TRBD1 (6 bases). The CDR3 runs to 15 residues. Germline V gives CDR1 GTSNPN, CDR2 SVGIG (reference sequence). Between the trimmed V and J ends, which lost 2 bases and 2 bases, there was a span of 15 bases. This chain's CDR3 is CAWSQGPASNYGYTF. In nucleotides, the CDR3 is TGTGCCTGGAGTCAGGGGCCGGCGTCAAACTATGGCTACACCTTC.

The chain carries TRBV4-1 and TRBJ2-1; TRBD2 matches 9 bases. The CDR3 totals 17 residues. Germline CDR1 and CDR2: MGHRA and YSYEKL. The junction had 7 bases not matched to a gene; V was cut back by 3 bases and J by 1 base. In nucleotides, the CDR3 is TGCGCCAGCAGCCACCCGGGGCTAGCGGGGTCCTACAATGAGCAGTTCTTC. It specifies CASSHPGLAGSYNEQFF.